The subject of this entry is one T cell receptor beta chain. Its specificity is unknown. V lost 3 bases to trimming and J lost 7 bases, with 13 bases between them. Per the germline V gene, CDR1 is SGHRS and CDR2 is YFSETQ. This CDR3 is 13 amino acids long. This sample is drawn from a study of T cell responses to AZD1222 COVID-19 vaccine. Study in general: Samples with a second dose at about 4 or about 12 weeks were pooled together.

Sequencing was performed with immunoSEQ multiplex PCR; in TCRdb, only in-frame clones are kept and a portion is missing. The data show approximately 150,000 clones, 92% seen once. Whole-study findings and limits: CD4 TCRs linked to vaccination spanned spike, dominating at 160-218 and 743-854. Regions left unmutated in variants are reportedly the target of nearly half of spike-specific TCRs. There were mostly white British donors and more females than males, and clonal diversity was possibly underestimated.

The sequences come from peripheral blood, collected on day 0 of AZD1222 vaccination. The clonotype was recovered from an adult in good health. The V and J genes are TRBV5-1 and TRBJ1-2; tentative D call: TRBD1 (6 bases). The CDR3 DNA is TGCGCCAGCAGCTATACAGGGACCGGTGGCTACACCTTC. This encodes CASSYTGTGGYTF.